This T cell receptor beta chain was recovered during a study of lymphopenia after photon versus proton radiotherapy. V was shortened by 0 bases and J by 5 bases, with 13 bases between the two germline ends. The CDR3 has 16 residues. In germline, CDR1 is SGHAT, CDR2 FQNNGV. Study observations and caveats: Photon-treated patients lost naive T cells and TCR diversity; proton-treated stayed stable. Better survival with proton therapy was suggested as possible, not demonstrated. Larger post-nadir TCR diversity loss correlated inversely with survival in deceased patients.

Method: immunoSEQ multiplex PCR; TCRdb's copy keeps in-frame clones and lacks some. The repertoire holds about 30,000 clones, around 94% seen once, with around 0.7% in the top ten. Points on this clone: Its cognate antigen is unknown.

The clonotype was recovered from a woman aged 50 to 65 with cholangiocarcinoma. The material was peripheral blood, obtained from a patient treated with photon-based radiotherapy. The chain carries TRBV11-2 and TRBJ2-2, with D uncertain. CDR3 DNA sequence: TGTGCCAGCAGCTTAGATCCCCGGACGGCGACCGGGGAGCTGTTTTTT. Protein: CASSLDPRTATGELFF.